The text below deals with one T cell receptor beta chain. Its antigen is not known. The immunoSEQ assay was v3.0, run at survey level. Produced via immunoSEQ multiplex PCR; TCRdb's table is partial and in-frame only. The sample includes some 34,000 clones, about 95% of them seen just once. Between the trimmed V and J ends, which lost 0 bases and 4 bases, there was a span of 16 bases. The CDR3 is 16 residues long. Germline V CDR1 and CDR2: LGHNA, YSLEER. The record originates from a study of long-term antiretroviral therapy in people with HIV. Findings and limits, study-wide: Older ART regimens were possibly in use when the blood was collected between about 2003 and 2017. HIV repertoires had narrower CDR3 length ranges than controls.

The rearrangement links TRBV4-3 to TRBJ2-7; perhaps D is TRBD1 or TRBD2 (5 bases each). Sequences were derived from unsorted PBMCs, sampled around 6.6 years after starting antiretroviral therapy. This clonotype originated in a man aged 30-40 years with HIV. CDR3 DNA: TGCGCCAGCAGCCAAGATCTTTCCGGGACCCCTTACGAGCAGTACTTC. Its protein is CASSQDLSGTPYEQYF.